The clone carrying this T cell receptor (beta chain) has more than one count but fewer than ten. The data belong to a study of cytomegalovirus exposure and HLA in healthy donors. Study-wide background: An early release of data contained 70 million to 95 million unique TCRs, which came from HLA-typed donors.

A multiplex PCR was run with 60 Vbeta primers and 13 Jbeta primers. As originally analysed: The authors later counted about 80 million unique TCR beta chains, about 11 million of them shared. Assay used: immunoSEQ multiplex PCR; TCRdb lists only in-frame clones, some missing. V, J and clone size were drawn from that table, and D and trimming were deduced from the DNA. Of around 95,000 clones in the sample, roughly four fifths are singletons; the top ten hold 3% to 3.5%. Trimming removed 0 bases at V and 5 bases at J, with 12 bases between. Germline CDR1 SGHDT, CDR2 YYEEEE. This CDR3 has 14 residues. The sequencing sample was made of PBMCs. The sequence derives from a man aged 25 to 40 in good health and CMV-seropositive. The chain links TRBV5-6 to TRBJ2-7; D perhaps matches TRBD2 (6 bases). As DNA, the CDR3 is TGTGCCAGCAGCTTGGCGGGGGAACTCAACGAGCAGTACTTC. Encoded protein: CASSLAGELNEQYF.